The 20 T cell receptor beta chains presented below share a single source sample, sequenced in a study of cytomegalovirus exposure and HLA in healthy donors. With 60 Vbeta and 13 Jbeta primers, the PCR was carried out. The data were produced by immunoSEQ multiplex PCR, yet TCRdb's version contains in-frame clones alone and is incomplete. The repertoire holds roughly 200,000 clones, with 75% to 90% as singletons. Sample: PBMCs. Every receptor here comes from a woman aged 25 to 39 in good health and CMV-seronegative.

V usage is TRBV10-3 and J usage is TRBJ2-2; 7 nucleotides align to TRBD1. The CDR3 has 17 residues. Trimming at V came to 8 bases and at J to 0 bases, leaving 12 bases not matched to a gene. Germline CDR1 and CDR2: ENHRY and SYGVKD. The CDR3, as DNA: TGTGCCATCGCCCGCGGACAGGCGGATTCGAACACCGGGGAGCTGTTTTTT. This sequence encodes CAIARGQADSNTGELFF.

The chain carries TRBV7-3 and TRBJ2-3; a possible D gene is TRBD2 (6 bases). Germline CDR1 and CDR2: SGHTA and FQGTGA. The CDR3 is 14 residues long. V lost 4 bases and J 5 bases, leaving 13 bases between the germline ends. The chain's CDR3 is CASSSPLGGDTQYF. The CDR3 nucleotides read TGTGCCAGCAGCTCCCCTTTGGGGGGAGATACGCAGTATTTT.

This chain uses TRBV4-2 with TRBJ2-7; D may be TRBD2 (6 bases). Germline V CDR1 and CDR2: LGHNA, YNFKEQ. V was shortened by 3 bases and J by 7 bases, with 19 bases between the two germline ends. The CDR3 totals 15 residues. The CDR3 bases are TGTGCCAGCAGCCAGATCGCGGGGACCCCTTCGGAGCAGTACTTC. This codes for CASSQIAGTPSEQYF.

J is TRBJ2-1 and V is TRBV15; 10 bases agree with TRBD2. CDR3 size: 15 residues. J was trimmed by 10 bases and V by 0 bases; bases with no gene match: 6. The germline V gene encodes CDR1 LNHNV and CDR2 YYDKDF (reference sequence). Here the CDR3 reads CATSRDPGTSVEQFF. Written as DNA, the CDR3 is TGTGCCACCAGCAGAGACCCCGGGACTAGCGTAGAGCAGTTCTTC.

The V and J genes are TRBV9 and TRBJ1-1, with TRBD1 as a possible D gene (6 bases). CDR1 is SGDLS, CDR2 YYNGEE, per germline. Trimming stripped 0 bases from V and 1 base from J, with 10 bases between. The CDR3 extends over 15 amino acids. The CDR3 DNA reads TGTGCCAGCAGCGTAGCCCCGACAGGGAACACTGAAGCTTTCTTT. Translation: CASSVAPTGNTEAFF.

In DNA form, the CDR3 reads TGTGCCAGTCGTTGGAGAACCGGGGAGCTGTTTTTT. Translation gives CASRWRTGELFF. This sequence joins TRBV6-1 and TRBJ2-2; no clear D gene. The V gene lost 9 bases and the J gene lost 5 bases, with 10 bases spanning the gap. CDR1 and CDR2 from the germline V gene are MNHNS and SASEGT. The CDR3 is made up of 12 amino acids.

This clone was recorded once. CDR3: CASSLVLAEGQETQYF. The CDR3 nucleotides read TGCGCCAGCAGCTTGGTACTAGCAGAGGGGCAAGAGACCCAGTACTTC. J is TRBJ2-5 and V is TRBV5-1; D perhaps matches TRBD2 (6 bases). CDR3 length: 16 residues. Trimming took off 0 bases at V and 2 bases at J, with 14 bases between the two ends. CDR1 is SGHRS, CDR2 YFSETQ, per germline.

This sequence joins TRBV27 and TRBJ1-2; 7 positions match TRBD1. The length of the CDR3 is 15 residues. The J segment lost 4 bases and the V segment lost 3 bases, leaving 8 bases of the junction unmatched. Germline lookup yields CDR1 MNHEY and CDR2 SMNVEV (reference sequence). CDR3 DNA sequence: TGTGCCAGCAGTTTGACAGGGTCCGGGGTCTATGGCTACACCTTC. The encoded protein is CASSLTGSGVYGYTF.

This clone was seen a single time. The gene calls are TRBV7-9 and TRBJ2-7, with 10 bases that match TRBD2. There are 15 residues in the CDR3. The V gene's germline CDR1 is SEHNR and CDR2 FQNEAQ (reference sequence). V shed 5 bases, J shed 2 bases, and the junction held 6 bases outside the gene matches. The CDR3 reads CASSPRGTSAYEQYF. The CDR3 DNA sequence: TGTGCCAGCAGCCCTCGTGGGACTAGCGCCTACGAGCAGTACTTC.

Details on this clone: One end of the junction varies from germline; a read error may be responsible. This CDR3 reads CASSQAGAINEQFF. The CDR3 bases are TGTGCCAGCAGTCAAGCGGGGGCCATCAATGAGCAGTTCTTC. V is TRBV2 and J is TRBJ2-1, with 8 bases lining up with TRBD2. Looked up from germline, CDR1 is SNHLY and CDR2 is FYNNEI. The CDR3 totals 14 residues.

This clone has a single count. This sequence joins TRBV11-2 and TRBJ2-1; 7 positions agree with TRBD2. This CDR3 spans 18 amino acids. The trim removed 1 base at V and 4 bases at J, leaving 13 bases unmatched. Germline loops: CDR1 SGHAT, CDR2 FQNNGV. As DNA, the CDR3 is TGTGCCAGCAGCTTAGTTGGAGGGACTACGACCCCGTACAATGAGCAGTTCTTC. Protein product: CASSLVGGTTTPYNEQFF.

The J gene is TRBJ2-7, the V gene TRBV6-1; 7 positions agree with TRBD1. This CDR3 region has 15 residues. Germline V gene lookup returns CDR1 MNHNS and CDR2 SASEGT. V lost 0 bases and J lost 2; bases outside the gene matches: 4. The CDR3 region is CASSEARTGAYEQYF. The DNA for the CDR3 is TGTGCCAGCAGTGAAGCGCGGACAGGAGCCTACGAGCAGTACTTC.

This rearrangement joins TRBV28 to TRBJ2-7; a possible D gene is TRBD2 (6 bases). Germline CDR1 and CDR2: MDHEN and SYDVKM. The CDR3 has 15 amino acids. Between the trimmed V and J ends, which lost 11 bases and 9 bases, there was a span of 29 bases. CDR3 in DNA: TGTGCCGTAGACGGCGGCAGGACGATCGGGGGTCTGCAGTACTTC. Its protein product is CAVDGGRTIGGLQYF.

J is TRBJ1-5 and V is TRBV28, with D hard to call. The V gene lost 6 bases and the J gene lost 7 bases, with 13 bases spanning the gap. Germline V CDR1 and CDR2: MDHEN, SYDVKM. The CDR3 is 13 amino acids. The CDR3 DNA sequence: TGTGCCAGCAGCTACCAGGCTACGCAGCCCCAGCATTTT. Protein: CASSYQATQPQHF.

This rearrangement joins TRBV9 to TRBJ1-2; D is possibly TRBD1 (6 bases). Looked up from germline, CDR1 is SGDLS and CDR2 is YYNGEE. The CDR3 is 13 residues long. Between the trimmed V and J ends, which lost 4 bases and 8 bases, there was a span of 15 bases. The CDR3 region is CASSPVGGAGYTF. The CDR3 DNA reads as TGTGCCAGCAGCCCCGTAGGGGGTGCGGGCTACACCTTC.

This chain uses TRBV28 with TRBJ2-5; tentative D call: TRBD1 (6 bases). V was pared by 6 bases and J by 0 bases, with 8 bases between. The V gene's germline CDR1 is MDHEN and CDR2 SYDVKM. This CDR3 has 13 residues. In DNA, the CDR3 is TGTGCCAGCAGGGGGACAAACCAAGAGACCCAGTACTTC. Protein sequence: CASRGTNQETQYF.

The CDR3 sequence: CASSQDLRTPSYEQYF. DNA for the CDR3: TGCGCCAGCAGCCAAGATCTGCGGACACCTTCCTACGAGCAGTACTTC. The chain recombines TRBV4-1 with TRBJ2-7; possibly TRBD1 for D (5 bases). Germline V gene lookup returns CDR1 MGHRA and CDR2 YSYEKL. This CDR3 is built from 16 residues. V lost 0 bases and J 1 base, leaving 13 bases between the germline ends.

This chain connects TRBV11-2 to TRBJ2-2; the D is unclear. The CDR3 length is 12 residues. Trimming took off 2 bases at V and 6 bases at J, with 4 bases between the two ends. Germline lookup yields CDR1 SGHAT and CDR2 FQNNGV. CDR3 bases: TGTGCCAGCAGCTTACTCCCCGGGGAGCTGTTTTTT. It specifies CASSLLPGELFF.

The chain couples TRBV28 to TRBJ1-1; D is uncertain. Germline V CDR1 and CDR2: MDHEN, SYDVKM. V was shortened by 5 bases and J by 5 bases, with 9 bases between the two germline ends. This CDR3 is 12 amino acids long. The CDR3 sequence: CASSGGRTEAFF. The CDR3 DNA reads TGTGCCAGCAGTGGAGGGAGAACTGAAGCTTTCTTT.

The table lists this clone with a count of one. The genes are TRBV6-6 and TRBJ2-7; D is possibly TRBD1 (6 bases). The ends were cut back, 7 bases at V and 4 bases at J, with 20 bases in the middle. CDR3 size: 15 residues. Germline V gene data show CDR1 as MNHNY and CDR2 as SVGAGI (reference sequence). This CDR3 is CASNGIGQGKYEQYF. The CDR3 DNA sequence: TGTGCCAGCAACGGAATCGGGCAGGGGAAATACGAGCAGTACTTC.